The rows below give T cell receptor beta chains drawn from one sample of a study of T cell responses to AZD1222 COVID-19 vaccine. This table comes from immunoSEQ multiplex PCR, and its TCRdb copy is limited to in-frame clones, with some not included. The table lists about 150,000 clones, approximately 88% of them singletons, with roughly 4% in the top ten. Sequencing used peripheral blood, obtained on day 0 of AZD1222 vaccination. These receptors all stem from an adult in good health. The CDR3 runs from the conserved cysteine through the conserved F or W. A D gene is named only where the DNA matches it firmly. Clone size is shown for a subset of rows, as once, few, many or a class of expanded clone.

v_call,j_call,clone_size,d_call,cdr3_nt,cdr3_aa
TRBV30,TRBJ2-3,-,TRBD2,TGTGCCTGGGGATCCGGGACTAGCGGGGGATCCAGAACCACAGATACGCAGTATTTT,CAWGSGTSGGSRTTDTQYF
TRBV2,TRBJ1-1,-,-,TGTGCCAGCAGCCCGAAGTACGAAGCTTTCTTT,CASSPKYEAFF
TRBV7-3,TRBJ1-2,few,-,TGTGCCAGCAGCTTAGGGGTGGGGACGTATGGCTACACCTTC,CASSLGVGTYGYTF
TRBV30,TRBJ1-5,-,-,TGTGCCTGGAGCATGGGAGCCCGCAATCAGCCCCAGCATTTT,CAWSMGARNQPQHF
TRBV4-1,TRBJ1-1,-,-,TGCGCCAGCAGCCAATTCACGGTGAACACTGAAGCTTTCTTT,CASSQFTVNTEAFF
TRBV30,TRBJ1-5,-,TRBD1,TGTGCCTGGAATTCCCGATCAGGGGGATCGAATCAGCCCCAGCATTTT,CAWNSRSGGSNQPQHF
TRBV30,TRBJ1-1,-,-,TGTGCCTGGTGGACGGTGAACACTGAAGCTTTCTTT,CAWWTVNTEAFF
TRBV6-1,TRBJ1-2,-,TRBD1,TGTGCCAGCAGTGAAACGGGGACAGCCTATGGCTACACCTTC,CASSETGTAYGYTF
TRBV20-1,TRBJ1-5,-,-,TGCAGTGCTAGATCGGGAGGGCCCCAGCATTTT,CSARSGGPQHF
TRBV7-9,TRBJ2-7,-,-,TGTGCCAGTGGAGGCGGCTACGAGCAGTACTTC,CASGGGYEQYF
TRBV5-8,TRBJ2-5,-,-,TGTGCCAGCAGCTCGAGACTGCTTCAAGAGACCCAGTACTTC,CASSSRLLQETQYF
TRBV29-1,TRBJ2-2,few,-,TGCAGCGTAACGACAGGAGGGTTGACCACCGGGGAGCTGTTTTTT,CSVTTGGLTTGELFF
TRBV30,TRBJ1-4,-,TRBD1,TGTGCCTGGAGTGTACGGGACAGTCTTAATGAAAAACTGTTTTTT,CAWSVRDSLNEKLFF
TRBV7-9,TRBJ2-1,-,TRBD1,TGTGCCAGCAGGCGCAACCGGGACAGCCCCAATGAGCAGTTCTTC,CASRRNRDSPNEQFF
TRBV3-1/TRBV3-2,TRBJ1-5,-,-,TGTGCCAGCAGCCTATCTGGGGGTCGGACTCTTGGACAGCCCCAGCATTTT,CASSLSGGRTLGQPQHF
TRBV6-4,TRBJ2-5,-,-,TGTGCCAGCAGTGACTGGGAGACCCAGTACTTC,CASSDWETQYF
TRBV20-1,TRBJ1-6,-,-,TGCAGTGCGGAGATGGGGGGTCCACACTTT,CSAEMGGPHF
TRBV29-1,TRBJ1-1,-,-,TGCAGCGCCGACGGAGGGGCCAACAGGGAAGCTTTCTTT,CSADGGANREAFF
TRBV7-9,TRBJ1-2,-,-,TGTGCCACCCTCCGATCGTGGGAGTTTAACTATGGCTACACCTTC,CATLRSWEFNYGYTF
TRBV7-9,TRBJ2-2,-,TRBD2,TGTGCCAGCAGCCCCGGGGGAGCGGGGTCGAACGGGGAGCTGTTTTTT,CASSPGGAGSNGELFF
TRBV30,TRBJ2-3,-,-,TGTGCCTGGACCGACAGAGATACGCAGTATTTT,CAWTDRDTQYF
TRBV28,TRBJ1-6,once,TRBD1,TGTGCCAGCAGTGGGGGGACAGGGGATAATTCACCCCTCCACTTT,CASSGGTGDNSPLHF
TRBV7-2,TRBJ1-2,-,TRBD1,TGTGCCAGCAGCTTGGCCAGGGGGCGGTCGGGGTTTGCATACACCTTC,CASSLARGRSGFAYTF
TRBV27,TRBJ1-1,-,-,TGTGCCAGCAGCCTCAAGGGGCTAGGGAACACTGAAGCTTTCTTT,CASSLKGLGNTEAFF
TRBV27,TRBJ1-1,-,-,TGTGCCAGCAGTTTTCTTGGGGCCGGGGGCACTGAAGCTTTCTTT,CASSFLGAGGTEAFF
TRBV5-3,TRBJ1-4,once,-,TGTGCCAGAAGCAGACAGCGGAGGAATGAAAAACTGTTTTTT,CARSRQRRNEKLFF
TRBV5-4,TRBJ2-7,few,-,TGTGCCAGCAGCTTGGACCTGAGGGCAGCCTCCTACGAGCAGTACTTC,CASSLDLRAASYEQYF
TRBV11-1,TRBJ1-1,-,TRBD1,TGTGCCAGCAGCTCCTTACAGGGGATGAACACTGAAGCTTTCTTT,CASSSLQGMNTEAFF
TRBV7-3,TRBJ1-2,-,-,TGTGCCAGCAGCTTAAGTGGGCACCGATGGGAGGGCTACACCTTC,CASSLSGHRWEGYTF
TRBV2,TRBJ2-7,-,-,TGTGCCAGCAGTGAACAACCTTACTACGAGCAGTACTTC,CASSEQPYYEQYF
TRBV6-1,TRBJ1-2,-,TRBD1,TGTGCCAGCAGTGATCGGGGACAGCTTTATGGCTACACCTTC,CASSDRGQLYGYTF
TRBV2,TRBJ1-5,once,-,TGTGCCAGCAGTGATTCGGGACCTACTTGGGGGCCCCAGCATTTT,CASSDSGPTWGPQHF
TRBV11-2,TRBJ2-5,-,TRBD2,TGTGCCAGCAGCCACGAACCGGGGGGGGCGGTGACCCAGTACTTC,CASSHEPGGAVTQYF
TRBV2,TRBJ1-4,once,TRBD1,TGTGCCAGCAGGAACAGGGGAACTAATGAAAAACTGTTTTTT,CASRNRGTNEKLFF
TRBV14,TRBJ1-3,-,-,TGTGCCAGCAGCCGCGCGGGGCGCGCAAACACCATATATTTT,CASSRAGRANTIYF
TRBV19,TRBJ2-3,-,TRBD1,TGTGCCAGTAGTACAGGGGGAACGATAGATACGCAGTATTTT,CASSTGGTIDTQYF
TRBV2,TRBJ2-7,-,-,TGTGCCAGCAGTCCCCACCGTCCCTCAAGCTCCTACGAGCAGTACTTC,CASSPHRPSSSYEQYF
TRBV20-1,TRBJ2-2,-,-,TGCAGTGCCGAGGGGGACGGTCGGTTGTTTTTT,CSAEGDGRLFF
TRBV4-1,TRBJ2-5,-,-,TGCGCCAGCAGCCAAGATCAAGCCCCCCATCAAGAGACCCAGTACTTC,CASSQDQAPHQETQYF
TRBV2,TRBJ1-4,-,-,TGTGCCAGCAGGGATCCGGGTCCTCATAATGAAAAACTGTTTTTT,CASRDPGPHNEKLFF
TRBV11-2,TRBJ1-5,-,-,TGTGCCAGCAGCTTGGATGGACTGGGCAATCAGCCCCAGCATTTT,CASSLDGLGNQPQHF
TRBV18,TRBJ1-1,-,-,TGTGCCAGCTCACCTCCCCCTCAGTATGAAGCTTTCTTT,CASSPPPQYEAFF
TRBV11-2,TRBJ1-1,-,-,TGTGCCAGCAGCTTAGTGGGACCGAACACTGAAGCTTTCTTT,CASSLVGPNTEAFF
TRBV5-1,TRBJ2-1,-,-,TGCGCCAGCAGCTCCCGACAGGAGAGCTCCTACAATGAGCAGTTCTTC,CASSSRQESSYNEQFF
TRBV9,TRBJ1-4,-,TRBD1,TGTGCCAGCAGCGCCTCGGACAGGGGTGGTGGTGAAAAACTGTTTTTT,CASSASDRGGGEKLFF